This TCR beta chain is drawn from a study of shared clonotypes between healthy human individuals. J lost 5 bases, V lost 7 bases, and 12 bases had no gene match. The CDR3 length is 15 residues. Germline-derived CDR1 and CDR2 are LNHDA and SQIVND (reference sequence). TCRdb's table, derived via immunoSEQ multiplex PCR, lists solely in-frame clones and lacks some. The data show approximately 640,000 clones, roughly 88% seen once. The sample comprised memory CD8+ T cells from PBMCs. Subset of the sample: CD45RO+ cells pooled with CCR7-negative TemRA cells. The sequence derives from a man younger than 30 in good health. Some clones in this sample may be carry-over from other donors' samples. The rearrangement links TRBV19 to TRBJ2-3, with 7 bases aligning to TRBD2. DNA for the CDR3: TGTGCCAGTACCTTGGGGGAGGGCCTTGGAGATACGCAGTATTTT. It specifies CASTLGEGLGDTQYF.